The entry that follows covers one TCR beta chain sequence. It has no known antigen specificity. No base qualities exist here, and no much larger clone lies one base off it. The cohort was made up of 666 healthy bone marrow donors. Cohort members were all nominally healthy when sampled, although unrecorded immune exposures were likely present. The donor was CMV seronegative and was included in the group of several hundred seronegative cohort members. A peripheral blood sample was collected from each donor, and TCR beta sequencing was performed on peripheral blood mononuclear cells. The Qiagen DNeasy Blood Extraction Kit was used to extract genomic DNA from the blood cell samples. The library came from the immunoSEQ multiplex PCR assay. A mixture of 60 forward primers for TCR Vbeta segments and 13 reverse primers for TCR Jbeta segments was used in the multiplex PCR. Amplification of the CDR3 region of rearranged TCR beta genes was performed with a multiplex PCR assay on genomic DNA. The amplified TCR beta libraries were sequenced on the Illumina HiSeq System as 87-base-pair reads. The study's processing was this. In a later analysis, some 80 million unique TCR beta chains were counted across the 690 or so repertoires, and about 9.9 million of these chains were shared by at least two donors. Raw reads were error-corrected and collapsed into unique sequences by a nearest-neighbor algorithm in which closely related sequences were merged to remove PCR and sequencing errors. CDR3 sequences were aligned to IMGT reference sequences to assign V, D and J gene segments. For a sequence to be retained, a match of at least six nucleotides was required to both a V gene segment and a J gene segment. A rearrangement was called productive if the CDR3 had no stop codons and remained in frame with V and J, and every other rearrangement was called non-productive. Following IMGT convention, CDR3 was defined as the stretch from the second conserved V-encoded cysteine to the conserved J-encoded phenylalanine. Sequences without an unambiguous match to a single V gene segment were excluded from the earlier analysis of almost 600 of the donors. In an earlier analysis of some 590 of the donors, a V segment was called functional when productive rearrangements were above 56.7%, and segregating when the standard deviation between donors exceeded 5%. A statistical classification framework was built to diagnose cytomegalovirus status from the catalog of TCR beta chain sequences. In a later analysis, TCR nucleotide sequences were compared against IMGT/GENE-DB human TR gene sequences so that V and J genes could be assigned. A later analysis assigned CDR3 sequences and most-parsimonious VDJ recombination scenarios with the TCRdist pipeline. In a later analysis, each TCR beta chain was defined by its CDR3 amino acid sequence together with its V-gene family, and reads without a unique V-gene family were excluded. To address suspected cross-contamination and a sequencing artifact, a later analysis removed a few hundred highly shared, low-generation-probability nucleotide sequences. A later analysis calculated a clonal expansion index for each public chain from normalized within-repertoire ranks of inferred template counts. Generation probabilities in a later analysis came from a VDJ recombination model fitted to out-of-frame rearrangements, and those results were checked against IGoR. In a later analysis, TCR-TCR, TCR-HLA and TCR-CMV co-occurrence was scored with hypergeometric tests, and a repertoire-size bias correction was applied to TCR pairs. False discovery rates were estimated in a later analysis by permuting HLA or CMV assignments 20 times. In a later analysis, co-occurring TCRs were grouped with DBSCAN, and TCRdist sequence similarity was added when clustering was performed within HLA-allele-positive subsets. Repertoires with fewer than 30,000 or more than 120,000 public chains were left out of co-occurrence clustering, as were roughly five repertoires with anomalous nucleotide sharing. Sourced from immuneACCESS, this table was stored by TCRdb with only in-frame sequences that have V and J called. A share of the clones is absent; for the studies checked, an unresolved V gene accounts for under half, and the remainder has no known explanation. V, J and clone size derive from that table, while D and trimming were established from the DNA sequence. The sample yields about 150,000 clones; around 80% were counted once. 1.5% to 2.5% of the sample rests with the top ten.

The CDR3 has 13 amino acids, counting the end cysteine and phenylalanine. The retained sequence is limited to the CDR3, 39 bases, with the frame set at the first base. V lost 1 base and J lost 4 bases; the stretch between them is 8 bases long. The germline V gene (reference sequence) gives CDR1 as LNHDA and CDR2 as SQIVND. This specimen comes from a study of cytomegalovirus exposure and HLA in healthy donors (dated 2017 in TCRdb). Notes on the research overall: An earlier analysis of some 600 of the donors reported approximately 300 Gb of sequence data and 117 million unique TCR beta sequences obtained from some 170 million T cells. On average, about 240,000 unique TCR beta nucleotide sequences were sequenced per donor among some 420 genotyped donors of the cohort, with 15% to 20% of those sequences being non-productive. The study was designed to test whether signatures of past pathogen exposure could be identified by cataloging public T cell receptors. Donor age, sex, ethnicity and CMV serostatus were collected together with the repertoire data. All discovery cohort repertoires had been generated on a single sequencing platform. In the later analysis, no new phenotypic data were used to find candidate immune exposures; instead, reliance was placed on TCR beta sequences and their occurrence across donors. In an earlier analysis of a few hundred of the donors, high-throughput TCR beta sequencing was used to judge whether each TCR beta V gene segment behaved as functional or pseudogenic. Both class I and class II loci were covered by HLA typing, at four-digit resolution. Among the roughly 400 genotyped donors, approximately 82% belonged to the genetic ancestry cluster associated with self-reported Caucasian donors. The T cell repertoires of 666 subjects were profiled by immunosequencing and related to cytomegalovirus serostatus. To predict cytomegalovirus infection status, the study brought together high-throughput TCR immunosequencing, statistical association of individual TCRs with disease status, and machine learning. A later analysis re-analyzed previously published TCR beta repertoires from roughly 630 donors and added high-resolution HLA genotyping to study TCR occurrence patterns. Typing coverage varied by locus: roughly 620-640 donors for A, B, C, DRB1 and DQB1; under 550 for DQA1; about 590 for DPA1; roughly 470 for DPB1. An early release covering roughly 640 HLA-typed donors comprised about 320 gigabases of sequencing data and tens of millions of unique TCR sequences. Because of strong linkage in the cohort, five DR-DQ haplotypes were treated as single units for association and clustering. A later genetic analysis used genome-wide SNP genotypes for about 60% of the roughly 700 donors, treating that subset as a discovery cohort. In addition to the first cohort of several hundred subjects, a separate validation cohort of approximately 110 different subjects was used. What the research found in general, with its limitations: Some IMGT-functional V segments, including TRBV6-2 and TRBV6-3, could not be distinguished by the 87-base-pair reads and were therefore excluded. In a later analysis, most CMV-associated TCR beta chains were found to appear HLA-restricted, with HLA associations seemingly driven largely by CMV exposure. CMV serostatus was the only immune exposure information available for the cohort. The cohort was sequenced for TCR beta chains only, and without alpha or paired-chain data the features that could be detected were limited. In the study, about 150 TCR beta chains were listed as associated with cytomegalovirus. A further reported finding was that TCR beta sequences accurately predicted the HLA-A and HLA-B alleles for most subjects in the first cohort. Most TCR sequences were seen in very few donors, while some public TCRs were found in many individuals. A few of the identified cytomegalovirus-associated TCR beta chains were confirmed in vitro to be specific for cytomegalovirus antigens. At a false discovery rate of 0.05, a later analysis linked around 17,000 TCR beta sequences to specific HLA alleles. Linkage disequilibrium might explain the correlated functional status among segregating V segments, but an unknown experimental factor could not be ruled out. Assigning TCR associations to individual alleles was difficult when HLA alleles, especially DR and DQ, strongly co-occurred. A cluster of highly shared sequence variants was judged likely to be a technical artifact of the sequencing pipeline. According to the authors, the approach could potentially be generalized to other disease states and immunological phenotypes. The earlier analysis of some 540 of the donors excluded over 15 rarely observed V segments, including chromosome 9 orphons, because counts were too low. An association between a missense DCLRE1C variant and V-gene and J-gene trimming of TCR beta chains was found in a later genetic analysis and replicated in an independent cohort. According to a later genetic analysis, donors in an Asian-associated ancestry cluster had fewer N-insertions in productive TCRs than the approximately 700-donor mean. Compared with equally common non-associated chains, HLA-associated TCR beta chains in a later analysis were more clonally expanded and had lower generation probabilities. Because HLA typing was missing for some donors at each locus, association tests included only the typed subset. Sequencing depth was assumed to be roughly uniform across donors in the presence/absence analyses, though that assumption may not hold. According to a later analysis, TCR association rates differed among HLA loci, with DRB1 alleles showing the most associated TCRs and HLA-C alleles showing the fewest. In a later analysis, several top co-occurrence clusters were reported to appear linked to parvovirus B19, influenza, CMV and Epstein-Barr virus. In an earlier analysis of fewer than 700 of the donors, most TCR beta V segments appeared in productive rearrangements about 87% or about 30% of the time, broadly matching IMGT annotations. The classifier was reported to diagnose cytomegalovirus status with high specificity and sensitivity in both the original and validation cohorts.

The chain joins TRBV19 to TRBJ2-7, and the D gene may be TRBD2, 6 bases matching. The clonotype originates from a man between 18 and 35 years old in good health and CMV-seronegative. Sequencing input: PBMCs. The CDR3 protein sequence reads: CASSIAGAYEQYF. The DNA is TGTGCCAGTAGTATAGCGGGAGCGTACGAGCAGTACTTC.